This entry lists 19 T cell receptor beta chains sequenced from one sample in a study of molecular identifiers for immune sequencing clone quantification. TCRdb reanalysed the PCR reads using MiXCR and keeps one entry per CDR3 protein. The table lists roughly 630,000 distinct CDR3 sequences, roughly 27% of them singletons, with around 0.78% in the top ten. Source material: naive CD8+ T cells from blood, with Jurkat cell RNA spiked in. Described subset: FACS-sorted CD8+CD4-CCR7+CD45RA+ naive T cells. Receptors were obtained from a human donor in good health. Some libraries in this study had Jurkat cell RNA spiked in.

Comment on this clonotype: This may be a read error: a much more frequent sequence differs by one nucleotide. V is TRBV5-1 and J is TRBJ2-3, with D maybe TRBD1 (7 bases). CDR1 is SGHRS and CDR2 is YFSETQ in the germline V gene. The CDR3 covers 16 residues. In DNA, the CDR3 is TGCGCCAGCAGCTTGGCCGGCAGGGGGGTTTTAGATACGCGGTATTTT. This encodes CASSLAGRGVLDTRYF. Filled out from reference TRBV5-1 and TRBJ2-3, the complete variable domain reads KAGVTQTPRYLIKTRGQQVTLSCSPISGHRSVSWYQQTPGQGLQFLFEYFSETQRNKGNFPGRFSGRQFSNSRSEMNVSTLELGDSALYLCASSLAGRGVLDTRYFGPGTRLTVL.

Concerning this clonotype itself: Since a much larger clone is just one base distant, this may be a read error. The chain links TRBV7-9 to TRBJ2-3; 8 bases are shared with TRBD1. The CDR3 sequence is 13 residues long. The germline gives CDR1 SEHNR, CDR2 FQNEAQ (reference sequence). The CDR3 DNA reads as TGTGCCAGCAGCGCAGGGGGCACAGATTCGCAGTATTTT. Translating it yields CASSAGGTDSQYF.

Details on this clonotype: This may arise from a read error, as a much more abundant clone is one base away. This rearrangement joins TRBV30 to TRBJ1-1; the match to TRBD1 covers 7 bases. CDR3 length equals 15 residues. CDR1 GTSNPN and CDR2 SVGIG come from the germline V gene (reference sequence). V shed 1 base, J shed 1 base, and the junction held 6 bases outside the gene matches. The CDR3 region has the DNA TGTGCCTGGAGTGACAGGGGATCTTCGAACACTGAAGCTTTCTTT. Its protein is CAWSDRGSSNTEAFF.

The rearrangement joins TRBV27 to TRBJ1-6; D is unclear. CDR3 length equals 14 residues. V was cut by 3 bases and J by 7 bases, with 10 bases left in between. CDR1 and CDR2 from the germline V gene are MNHEY and SMNVEV (reference sequence). CDR3 amino acids: CASSLFPDNSPLHF. CDR3 bases: TGTGCCAGCAGTTTGTTTCCGGACAATTCACCCCTCCACTTT.

Comments on this clonotype: The junction differs from germline at one of its ends, possibly a read error. The chain has TRBV3-1 and TRBJ1-4, with D possibly TRBD1 on 5 matching bases. Germline values: CDR1 LGHDT, CDR2 YNNKEL (reference sequence). The CDR3 is made up of 17 amino acids. DNA for the CDR3: TGTGGCAGCAGCCAATCGGGGACTGGTGAAACGAGGGGAAAACTGTTTTTT. It yields the protein CGSSQSGTGETRGKLFF.

With regard to this clonotype: The missing conserved phenylalanine or tryptophan at the end of this CDR3 makes a read error likely. V gene TRBV20-1 combines with J gene TRBJ2-3; D is unclear. In germline, CDR1 is DFQATT, CDR2 SNEGSKA (reference sequence). The CDR3 is 17 amino acids. Trimming shortened V by 3 bases and J by 4 bases, and 23 bases separated the two germline ends. CDR3 coding DNA: TGCAGTGCTAGCCGAGTCTCAGAACCTGAGCCCTCAGATACGCAGTATTAT. Its protein product is CSASRVSEPEPSDTQYY.

This clonotype appeared a single time. J is TRBJ2-3 and V is TRBV11-2; 9 bases fit TRBD1. The V gene end was trimmed by 7 bases and the J gene end by 3 bases; junction bases not matched to a gene: 8. CDR1 and CDR2 from the germline V gene are SGHAT and FQNNGV. The CDR3 loop spans 15 amino acids. This CDR3 reads CASKAGQGPTDTQYF. The CDR3 region has the DNA TGTGCCAGCAAGGCGGGACAGGGCCCTACAGATACGCAGTATTTT.

This clonotype was seen repeatedly, ten times or more. The chain employs TRBV7-6 and TRBJ2-3, with D uncertain. Germline assignment: CDR1 SGHVS and CDR2 FNYEAQ. The V end lost 1 base, the J end lost 6 bases, and 14 bases lay between the germline ends. The CDR3 is 15 residues long. CDR3 amino acids: CASSLVAESLDTQYF. The CDR3 DNA reads TGTGCCAGCAGCTTAGTCGCGGAGAGTTTGGATACGCAGTATTTT.

Details on this clonotype: Mismatch with germline at one junction end may stem from a read error. The V and J genes are TRBV29-1 and TRBJ1-4; TRBD1 matches at 11 bases. Germline V gene data show CDR1 as SQVTM and CDR2 as ANQGSEA. CDR3 length: 16 residues. The CDR3 protein is CSVDGTPGQGGEKPFF. CDR3 nucleotides: TGCAGCGTTGATGGAACCCCGGGACAGGGGGGTGAAAAACCGTTTTTT.

This chain links TRBV27 with TRBJ2-3; 7 positions match TRBD1. This CDR3 is built from 13 residues. V shed 5 bases, J shed 10 bases, and the junction held 9 bases outside the gene matches. Germline V gives CDR1 MNHEY, CDR2 SMNVEV (reference sequence). CDR3 protein: CASSLRQGSAQYF. For the CDR3, the DNA is TGTGCCAGCAGTCTACGACAGGGATCGGCGCAGTATTTT.

This clonotype was observed many times. The J gene is TRBJ2-6, the V gene TRBV7-9, with 10 bases lining up with TRBD1. The germline V gene has CDR1 SEHNR and CDR2 FQNEAQ (reference sequence). Germline trimming cut 3 bases from V and 1 base from J; bases unmatched to any gene: 3. This CDR3 has 17 residues. CDR3: CASSFPGQGSGANVLTF. The CDR3 DNA reads TGTGCCAGCAGCTTTCCGGGACAGGGGTCTGGGGCCAACGTCCTGACTTTC.

This clonotype was detected ten times or more. V and J are TRBV9 and TRBJ2-7; D may be TRBD1 (5 bases). Germline lookup yields CDR1 SGDLS and CDR2 YYNGEE. V lost 0 bases and J lost 2, with 9 bases in between. This CDR3 spans 14 amino acids. CDR3: CASSVGGSPYEQYF. CDR3 sequence (DNA): TGTGCCAGCAGCGTAGGGGGCAGCCCCTACGAGCAGTACTTC.

This clonotype occurred many times. V and J are TRBV6-6 and TRBJ2-3; D possibly matches TRBD1 or TRBD2 (5 bases each). Trimming stripped 0 bases from V and 6 bases from J, with 13 bases between. Germline CDR1 is MNHNY and CDR2 is SVGAGI (reference sequence). The CDR3 totals 15 residues. This CDR3 is CASSYSWDAADTQYF. The CDR3 coding sequence is TGTGCCAGCAGTTACTCGTGGGACGCCGCGGATACGCAGTATTTT.

Many counts were recorded for this clonotype. V and J are TRBV25-1 and TRBJ1-1; D unresolved. The CDR3 consists of 11 residues. CDR1 and CDR2 (germline): MGHDK, SYGVNS. V was cut by 3 bases and J by 6 bases, with 5 bases left in between. CDR3 nucleotides: TGTGCCAGCAGTGATAGCTCTGAAGCTTTCTTT. Translation gives CASSDSSEAFF.

This chain connects TRBV5-1 to TRBJ1-1; D is undetermined. CDR3 length: 15 residues. Germline V gene sequence: CDR1 SGHRS, CDR2 YFSETQ. The V gene lost 2 bases and the J gene lost 5 bases, with 16 bases spanning the gap. This chain's CDR3 is CASSFEGILMTEAFF. In DNA form, the CDR3 reads TGCGCCAGCAGCTTTGAAGGCATACTAATGACTGAAGCTTTCTTT. The full variable domain, rest sourced from reference TRBV5-1 and TRBJ1-1, is KAGVTQTPRYLIKTRGQQVTLSCSPISGHRSVSWYQQTPGQGLQFLFEYFSETQRNKGNFPGRFSGRQFSNSRSEMNVSTLELGDSALYLCASSFEGILMTEAFFGQGTRLTVV.

This clonotype showed up just once. This may arise from a read error, as a much more abundant clone is one base away. J is TRBJ2-5 and V is TRBV4-1, with D possibly TRBD1 on 6 matching bases. The CDR3 covers 14 residues. V lost 8 bases and J lost 2, with 15 bases in between. The germline V gene has CDR1 MGHRA and CDR2 YSYEKL. In DNA form, the CDR3 reads TGCGCCAGCGGCCCAAACGGACAGCAAGAGACCCAGTACTTC. Encoded protein: CASGPNGQQETQYF.

The count of this clonotype is one. The junction shows a germline mismatch at one end, possibly a read error. This sequence joins TRBV11-2 and TRBJ2-5, with D hard to call. The germline V gene encodes CDR1 SGHAT and CDR2 FQNNGV. The length of the CDR3 is 12 residues. The CDR3 nucleotides are TGTGCCACCAGCCCTACGGCGGAGACCCAGTACTTC. Translation gives CATSPTAETQYF.

Regarding this clonotype: A much larger clone differs from this one at a single base, so this may be a read error. The chain recombines TRBV5-5 with TRBJ1-5; possible D gene TRBD1, 5 bases. CDR1 and CDR2 (germline): SGHKS, YYEKEE (reference sequence). CDR3 length: 15 residues. The CDR3: CASSPRLGEAQPEHF. In DNA form, the CDR3 reads TGTGCCAGCAGCCCTCGCCTGGGGGAGGCTCAGCCCGAGCATTTT. Full variable domain (remainder filled in from reference TRBV5-5 and TRBJ1-5): DAGVTQSPTHLIKTRGQQVTLRCSPISGHKSVSWYQQVLGQGPQFIFQYYEKEERGRGNFPDRFSARQFPNYSSELNVNALLLGDSALYLCASSPRLGEAQPEHFGDGTRLSIL.

This clonotype was counted between two and nine times. The V gene is TRBV27, the J gene TRBJ2-3; D is possibly TRBD2 (6 bases). In germline, CDR1 is MNHEY, CDR2 SMNVEV (reference sequence). Trimming took 5 bases from V and 6 from J, leaving 18 bases between them. The CDR3 length is 15 residues. The DNA for the CDR3 is TGTGCCAGCAGTCCTCCGGGACTGCAGTTTGATACGCAGTATTTT. Translation: CASSPPGLQFDTQYF.